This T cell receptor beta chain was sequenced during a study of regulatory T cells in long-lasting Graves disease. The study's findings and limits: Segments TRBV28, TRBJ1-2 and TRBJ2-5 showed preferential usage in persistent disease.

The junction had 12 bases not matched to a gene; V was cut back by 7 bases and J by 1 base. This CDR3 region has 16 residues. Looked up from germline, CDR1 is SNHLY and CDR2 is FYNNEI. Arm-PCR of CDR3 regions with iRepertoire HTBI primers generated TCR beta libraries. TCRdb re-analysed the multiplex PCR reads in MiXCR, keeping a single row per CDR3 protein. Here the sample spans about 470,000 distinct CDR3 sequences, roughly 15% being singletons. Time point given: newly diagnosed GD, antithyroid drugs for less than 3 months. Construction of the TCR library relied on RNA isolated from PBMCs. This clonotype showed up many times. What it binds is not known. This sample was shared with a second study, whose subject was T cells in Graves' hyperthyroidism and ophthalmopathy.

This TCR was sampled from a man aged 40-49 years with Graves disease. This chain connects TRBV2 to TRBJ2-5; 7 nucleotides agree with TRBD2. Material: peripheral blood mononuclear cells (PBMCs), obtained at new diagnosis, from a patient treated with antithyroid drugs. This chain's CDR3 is CASILGQASGQETQYF. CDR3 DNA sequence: TGTGCCAGCATCCTAGGGCAGGCTAGCGGCCAAGAGACCCAGTACTTC.